This TCR beta chain was sequenced for a study of cytomegalovirus exposure and HLA in healthy donors. The study's findings and limits: According to a later analysis, donors in an Asian-associated ancestry cluster reportedly had fewer N-insertions than the approximately 670-donor mean. Per a later analysis, 16,951 TCR beta sequences showed association with HLA alleles at 0.05 false discovery rate.

The primer mix had 60 Vbeta and 13 Jbeta primers. The method was immunoSEQ multiplex PCR; TCRdb's version includes in-frame clones alone and lacks a portion of them. The sample yields fewer than 85,000 clones, around 72% seen once. Points on this clone: What it recognizes is unknown.

The clonotype was recovered from a middle-aged woman in good health and CMV-seropositive. The source material was PBMCs.

CDR3 loop: CASSLEVSPRGYGYTF. The CDR3, as DNA: TGTGCCAGCAGCTTGGAGGTGTCTCCTCGAGGGTATGGCTACACCTTC. J is TRBJ1-2 and V is TRBV5-4, with unresolved D. Per germline, CDR1 SGHNT and CDR2 YYREEE (reference sequence). This CDR3 spans 16 amino acids. Between the trimmed V and J ends, which lost 0 bases and 5 bases, there was a span of 17 bases.